The table lists the clone carrying this TCR beta chain with a count of one. What it binds is unknown. Germline CDR1 is SGHKS and CDR2 is YYEKEE (reference sequence). The CDR3 sequence is 14 residues long. V lost 0 bases to trimming and J lost 8 bases; unmatched junction nucleotides: 3. Profiled with immunoSEQ multiplex PCR; TCRdb holds only in-frame clones, not every one. This sample has 45,000 to 65,000 clones, with around 90% found just once. The data originate from a study of cytomegalovirus exposure and HLA in healthy donors. Findings and caveats of the study: Most TCR sequences were rare, but some public TCRs occurred in many donors. In vitro assays verified that three CMV-associated chains recognized CMV antigens specifically.

The V call is TRBV5-5, the J call TRBJ1-2, with 11 bases aligning to TRBD1. The specimen sequenced was PBMCs. The sequence derives from a man between 18 and 29 years old in good health and CMV-seronegative. The CDR3 is CASSLVGQGAGYTF. The DNA for the CDR3 is TGTGCCAGCAGCTTGGTCGGACAGGGGGCAGGCTACACCTTC.